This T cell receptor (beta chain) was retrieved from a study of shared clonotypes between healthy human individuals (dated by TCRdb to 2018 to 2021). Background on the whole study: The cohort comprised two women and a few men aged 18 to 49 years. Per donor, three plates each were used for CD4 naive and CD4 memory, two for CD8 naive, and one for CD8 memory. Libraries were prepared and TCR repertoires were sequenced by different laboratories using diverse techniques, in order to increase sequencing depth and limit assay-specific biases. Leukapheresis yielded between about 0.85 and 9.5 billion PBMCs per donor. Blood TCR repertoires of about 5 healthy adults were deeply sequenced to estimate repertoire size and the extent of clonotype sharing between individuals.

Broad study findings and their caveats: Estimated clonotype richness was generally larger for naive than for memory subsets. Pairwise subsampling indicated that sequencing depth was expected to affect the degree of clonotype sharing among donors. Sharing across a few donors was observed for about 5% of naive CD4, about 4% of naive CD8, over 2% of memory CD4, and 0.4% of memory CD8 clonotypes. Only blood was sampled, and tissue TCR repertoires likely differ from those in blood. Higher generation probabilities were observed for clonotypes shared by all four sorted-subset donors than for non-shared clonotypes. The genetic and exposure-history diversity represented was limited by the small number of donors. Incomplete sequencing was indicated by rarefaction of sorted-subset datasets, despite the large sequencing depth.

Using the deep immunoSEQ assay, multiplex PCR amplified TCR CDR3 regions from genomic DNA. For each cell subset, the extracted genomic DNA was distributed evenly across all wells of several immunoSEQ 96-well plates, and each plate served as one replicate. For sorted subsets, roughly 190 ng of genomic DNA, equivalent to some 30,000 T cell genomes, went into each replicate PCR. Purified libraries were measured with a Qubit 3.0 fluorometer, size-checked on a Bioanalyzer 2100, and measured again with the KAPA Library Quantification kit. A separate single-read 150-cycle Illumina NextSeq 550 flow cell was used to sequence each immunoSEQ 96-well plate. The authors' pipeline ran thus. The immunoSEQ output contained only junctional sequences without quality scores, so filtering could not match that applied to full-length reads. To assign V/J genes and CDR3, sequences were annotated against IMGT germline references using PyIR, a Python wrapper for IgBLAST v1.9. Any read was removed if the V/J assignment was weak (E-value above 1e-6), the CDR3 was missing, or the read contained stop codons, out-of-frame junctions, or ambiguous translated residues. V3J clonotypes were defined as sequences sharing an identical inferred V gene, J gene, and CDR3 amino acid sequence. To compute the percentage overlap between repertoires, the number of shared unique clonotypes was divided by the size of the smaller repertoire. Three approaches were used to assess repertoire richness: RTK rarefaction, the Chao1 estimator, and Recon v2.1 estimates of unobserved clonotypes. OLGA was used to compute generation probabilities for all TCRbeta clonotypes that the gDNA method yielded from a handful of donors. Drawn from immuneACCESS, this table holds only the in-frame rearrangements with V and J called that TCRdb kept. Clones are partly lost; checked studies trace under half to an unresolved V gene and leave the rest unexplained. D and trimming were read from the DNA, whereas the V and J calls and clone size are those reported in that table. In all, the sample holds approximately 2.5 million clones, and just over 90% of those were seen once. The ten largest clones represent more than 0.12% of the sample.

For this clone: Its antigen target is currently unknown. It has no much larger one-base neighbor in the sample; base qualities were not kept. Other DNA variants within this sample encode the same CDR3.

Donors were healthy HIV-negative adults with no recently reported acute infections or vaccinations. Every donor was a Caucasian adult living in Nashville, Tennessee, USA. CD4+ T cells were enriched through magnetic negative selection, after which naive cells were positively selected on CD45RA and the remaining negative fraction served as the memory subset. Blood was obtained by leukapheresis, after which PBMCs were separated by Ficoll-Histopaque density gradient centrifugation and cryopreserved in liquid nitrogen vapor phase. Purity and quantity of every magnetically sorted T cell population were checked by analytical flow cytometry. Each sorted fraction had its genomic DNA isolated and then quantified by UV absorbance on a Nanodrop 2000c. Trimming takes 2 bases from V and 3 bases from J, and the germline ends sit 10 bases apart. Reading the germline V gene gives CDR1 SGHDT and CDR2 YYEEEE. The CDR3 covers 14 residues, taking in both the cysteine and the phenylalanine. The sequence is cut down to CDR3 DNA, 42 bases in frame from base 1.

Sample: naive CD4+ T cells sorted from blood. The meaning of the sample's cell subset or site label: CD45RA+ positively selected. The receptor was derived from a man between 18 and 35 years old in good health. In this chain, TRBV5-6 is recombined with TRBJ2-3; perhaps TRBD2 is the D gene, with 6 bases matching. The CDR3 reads CASSLSGGTDTQYF. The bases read TGTGCCAGCAGCTTATCCGGAGGGACAGATACGCAGTATTTT.